The 3 T cell receptor beta chains presented below share a single source sample, sequenced in a study of cytomegalovirus exposure and HLA in healthy donors. Both 60 Vbeta primers and 13 Jbeta primers went into the PCR. TCRdb's table, derived via immunoSEQ multiplex PCR, lists solely in-frame clones and lacks some. Of approximately 51,000 clones listed, roughly 76% were seen once; the top ten hold 5% to 7.5%. Sequenced: PBMCs. These receptors originate from a man aged 30 to 45 in good health and CMV-seronegative.

This clone appeared a few times. The V call is TRBV29-1, the J call TRBJ2-7; 8 nucleotides line up with TRBD2. Germline values: CDR1 SQVTM, CDR2 ANQGSEA. This CDR3 is 14 amino acids long. J gave up 12 bases and V 4 bases, and 17 bases lay outside the gene matches. CDR3: CSVVYGTRGGELYF. DNA of the CDR3: TGCAGCGTTGTGTACGGGACTAGAGGCGGCGAACTGTACTTC.

The chain joins TRBV10-3 to TRBJ1-5; tentatively, D is TRBD1 (6 bases). The CDR3 loop spans 16 amino acids. The germline gives CDR1 ENHRY, CDR2 SYGVKD. Trimming stripped 6 bases from V and 0 bases from J, with 15 bases between. CDR3 in DNA: TGTGCCATCAGCACCGGACAGAAAGATAGCAATCAGCCCCAGCATTTT. Protein: CAISTGQKDSNQPQHF.

This sequence joins TRBV15 and TRBJ2-6; D not resolved. Germline CDR1 reads LNHNV; CDR2 reads YYDKDF (reference sequence). Trimming pared 0 bases from V and 0 bases from J, leaving 3 bases between. The CDR3 has 15 amino acids. The CDR3 region has the DNA TGTGCCACCAGCAGAGACCGCTCTGGGGCCAACGTCCTGACTTTC. This encodes CATSRDRSGANVLTF.